Sequencing of this T cell receptor beta chain was carried out in a study of cytomegalovirus exposure and HLA in healthy donors. The PCR made use of 60 Vbeta and 13 Jbeta primers. Profiling relied on immunoSEQ multiplex PCR, and the TCRdb table lists in-frame clones only, not all of them. The sample lists 52,000 or so clones; more than 60% were seen once. This CDR3 region has 14 residues. Germline V lookup: CDR1 MNHEY, CDR2 SVGAGI. Trimming stripped 11 bases from V and 3 bases from J, with 19 bases between. The V call is TRBV6-5, the J call TRBJ1-2; a possible D gene is TRBD1 (6 bases). The sample was PBMCs. This TCR was sampled from a woman aged 40 to 55 in good health and CMV-seropositive. CDR3 region: CASGPIQGHYGYTF. Here the CDR3 DNA reads TGTGCCTCAGGCCCAATACAGGGACACTATGGCTACACCTTC.